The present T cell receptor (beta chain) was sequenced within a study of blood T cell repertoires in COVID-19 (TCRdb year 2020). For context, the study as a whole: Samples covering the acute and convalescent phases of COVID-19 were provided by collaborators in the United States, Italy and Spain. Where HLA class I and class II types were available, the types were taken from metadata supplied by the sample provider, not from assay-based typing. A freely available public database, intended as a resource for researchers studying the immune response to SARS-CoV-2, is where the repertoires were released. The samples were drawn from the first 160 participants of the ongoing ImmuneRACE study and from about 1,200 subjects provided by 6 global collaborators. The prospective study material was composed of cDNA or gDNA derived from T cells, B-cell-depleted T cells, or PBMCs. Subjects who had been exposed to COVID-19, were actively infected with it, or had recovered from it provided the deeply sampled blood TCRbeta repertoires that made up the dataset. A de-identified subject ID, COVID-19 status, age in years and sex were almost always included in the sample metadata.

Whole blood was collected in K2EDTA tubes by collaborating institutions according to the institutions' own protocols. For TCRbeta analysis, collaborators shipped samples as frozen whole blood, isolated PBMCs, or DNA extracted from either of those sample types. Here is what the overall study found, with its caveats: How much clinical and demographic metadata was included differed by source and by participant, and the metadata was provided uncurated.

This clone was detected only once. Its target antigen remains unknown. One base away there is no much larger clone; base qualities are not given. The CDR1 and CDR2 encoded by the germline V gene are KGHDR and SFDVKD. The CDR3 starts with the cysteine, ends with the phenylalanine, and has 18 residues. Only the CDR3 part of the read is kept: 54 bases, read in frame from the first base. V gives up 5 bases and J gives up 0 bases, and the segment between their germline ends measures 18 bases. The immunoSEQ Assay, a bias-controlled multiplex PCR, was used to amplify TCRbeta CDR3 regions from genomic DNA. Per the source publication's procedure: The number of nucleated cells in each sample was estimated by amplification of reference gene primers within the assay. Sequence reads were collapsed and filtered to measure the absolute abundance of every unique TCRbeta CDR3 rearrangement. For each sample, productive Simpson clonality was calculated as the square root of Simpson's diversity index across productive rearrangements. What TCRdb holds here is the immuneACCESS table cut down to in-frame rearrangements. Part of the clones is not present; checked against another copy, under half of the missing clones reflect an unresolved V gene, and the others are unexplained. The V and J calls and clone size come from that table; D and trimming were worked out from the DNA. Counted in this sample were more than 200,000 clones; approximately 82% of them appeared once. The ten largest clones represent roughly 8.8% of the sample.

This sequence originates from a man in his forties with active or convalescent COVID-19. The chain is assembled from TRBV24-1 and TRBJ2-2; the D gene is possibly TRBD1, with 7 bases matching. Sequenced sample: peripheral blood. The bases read TGTGCCACCAGTGGGGGGGACAGTTACACCGCGAACACCGGGGAGCTGTTTTTT. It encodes CATSGGDSYTANTGELFF.